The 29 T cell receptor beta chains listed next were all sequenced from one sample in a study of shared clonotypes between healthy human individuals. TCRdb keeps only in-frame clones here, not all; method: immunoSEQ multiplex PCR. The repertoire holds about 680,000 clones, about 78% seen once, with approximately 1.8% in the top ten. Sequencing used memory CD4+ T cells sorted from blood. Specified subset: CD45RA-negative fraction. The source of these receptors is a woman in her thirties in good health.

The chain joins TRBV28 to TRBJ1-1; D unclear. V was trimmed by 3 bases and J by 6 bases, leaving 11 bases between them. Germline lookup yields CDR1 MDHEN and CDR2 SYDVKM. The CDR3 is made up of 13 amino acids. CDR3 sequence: CASSFEGTAEAFF. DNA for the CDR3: TGTGCCAGCAGTTTTGAGGGCACCGCTGAAGCTTTCTTT.

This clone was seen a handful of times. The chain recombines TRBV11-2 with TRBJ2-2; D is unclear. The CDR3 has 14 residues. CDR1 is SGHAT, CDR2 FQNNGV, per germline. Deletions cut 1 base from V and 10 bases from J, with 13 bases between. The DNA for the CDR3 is TGTGCCAGCAGCTTAGTAACCGAATCCGAGGAGCTGTTTTTT. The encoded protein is CASSLVTESEELFF.

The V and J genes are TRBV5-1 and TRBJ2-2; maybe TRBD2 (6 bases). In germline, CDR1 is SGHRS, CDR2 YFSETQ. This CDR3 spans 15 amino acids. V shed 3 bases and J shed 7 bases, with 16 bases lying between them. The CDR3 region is CASSSDNHGGGELFF. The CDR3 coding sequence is TGCGCCAGCAGCTCGGACAACCACGGGGGCGGGGAGCTGTTTTTT.

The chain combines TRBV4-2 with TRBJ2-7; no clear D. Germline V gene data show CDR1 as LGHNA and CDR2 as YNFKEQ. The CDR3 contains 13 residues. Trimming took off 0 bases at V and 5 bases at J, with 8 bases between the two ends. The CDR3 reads CASSQDLTNEQYF. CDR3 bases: TGTGCCAGCAGCCAAGATCTCACTAACGAGCAGTACTTC.

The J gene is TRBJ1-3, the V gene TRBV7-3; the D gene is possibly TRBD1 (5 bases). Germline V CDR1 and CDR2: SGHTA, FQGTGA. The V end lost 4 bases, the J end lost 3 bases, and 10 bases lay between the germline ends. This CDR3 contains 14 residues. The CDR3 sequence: CASSYQGGGNTIYF. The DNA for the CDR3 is TGTGCCAGCAGCTACCAGGGAGGTGGAAACACCATATATTTT.

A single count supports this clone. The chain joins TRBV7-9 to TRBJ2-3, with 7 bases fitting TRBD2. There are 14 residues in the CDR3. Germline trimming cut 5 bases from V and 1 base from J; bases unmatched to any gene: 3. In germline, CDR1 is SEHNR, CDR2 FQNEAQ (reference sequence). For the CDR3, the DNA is TGTGCCAGCAGCCGGGACTACCGCACAGATACGCAGTATTTT. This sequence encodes CASSRDYRTDTQYF.

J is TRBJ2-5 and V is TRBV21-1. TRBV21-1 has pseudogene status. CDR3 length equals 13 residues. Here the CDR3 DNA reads TGTGCCAGCAGCAACTCACCTCAAGAGACCCAGTACTTC. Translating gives CASSNSPQETQYF.

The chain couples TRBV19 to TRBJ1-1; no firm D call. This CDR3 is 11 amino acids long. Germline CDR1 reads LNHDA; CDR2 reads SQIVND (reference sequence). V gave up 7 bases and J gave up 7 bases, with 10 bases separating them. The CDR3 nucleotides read TGTGCCAGTAAGGCAAGCATTGAAGCTTTCTTT. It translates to CASKASIEAFF.

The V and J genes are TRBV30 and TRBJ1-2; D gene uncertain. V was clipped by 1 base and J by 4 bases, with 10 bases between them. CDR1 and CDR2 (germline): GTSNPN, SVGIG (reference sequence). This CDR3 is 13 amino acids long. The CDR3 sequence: CAWSARNGYGYTF. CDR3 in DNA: TGTGCCTGGAGTGCCCGAAACGGCTATGGCTACACCTTC.

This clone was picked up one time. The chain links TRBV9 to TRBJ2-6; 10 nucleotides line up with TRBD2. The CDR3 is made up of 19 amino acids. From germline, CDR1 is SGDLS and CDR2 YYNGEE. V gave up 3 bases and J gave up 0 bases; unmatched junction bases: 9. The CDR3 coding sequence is TGTGCCAGCAGCGCCACGACTAGCGGGTTCGTCTCTGGGGCCAACGTCCTGACTTTC. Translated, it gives CASSATTSGFVSGANVLTF.

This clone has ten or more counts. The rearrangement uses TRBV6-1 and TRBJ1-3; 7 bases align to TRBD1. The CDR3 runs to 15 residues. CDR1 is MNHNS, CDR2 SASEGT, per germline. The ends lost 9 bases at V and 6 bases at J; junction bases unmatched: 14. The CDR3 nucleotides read TGTGCCAGTCGAGAGGGGACAGTCCTATCAAACACCATATATTTT. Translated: CASREGTVLSNTIYF.

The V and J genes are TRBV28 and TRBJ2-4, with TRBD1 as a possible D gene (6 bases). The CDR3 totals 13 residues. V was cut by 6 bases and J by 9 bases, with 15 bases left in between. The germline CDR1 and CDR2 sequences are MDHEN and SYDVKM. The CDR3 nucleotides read TGTGCCAGCAGGTCACAGGGAAAGGGCATTCAGTACTTC. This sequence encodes CASRSQGKGIQYF.

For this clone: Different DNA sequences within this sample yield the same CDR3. CDR3 protein: CASSLSTVSTDTQYF. In DNA, the CDR3 is TGCGCCAGCAGCCTTTCGACCGTTAGCACAGATACGCAGTATTTT. The chain is built from TRBV5-1 and TRBJ2-3; D uncertain. The CDR3 runs 15 residues. CDR1 and CDR2 (germline): SGHRS, YFSETQ. V was cut by 4 bases and J by 0 bases, with 12 bases left in between. Supplemented by reference TRBV5-1 and TRBJ2-3, the full variable domain reads KAGVTQTPRYLIKTRGQQVTLSCSPISGHRSVSWYQQTPGQGLQFLFEYFSETQRNKGNFPGRFSGRQFSNSRSEMNVSTLELGDSALYLCASSLSTVSTDTQYFGPGTRLTVL.

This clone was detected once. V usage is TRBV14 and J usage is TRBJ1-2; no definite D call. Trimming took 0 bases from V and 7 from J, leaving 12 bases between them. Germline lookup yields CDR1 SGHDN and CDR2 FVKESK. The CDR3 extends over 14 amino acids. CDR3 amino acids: CASSQDFGLAGYTF. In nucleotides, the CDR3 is TGTGCCAGCAGCCAAGATTTCGGGTTGGCTGGCTACACCTTC.

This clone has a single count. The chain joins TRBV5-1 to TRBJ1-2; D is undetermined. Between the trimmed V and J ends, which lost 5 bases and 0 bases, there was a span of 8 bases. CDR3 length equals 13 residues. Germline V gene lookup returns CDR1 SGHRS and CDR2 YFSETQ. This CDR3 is CASSSAANYGYTF. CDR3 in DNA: TGCGCCAGCAGTTCGGCAGCTAACTATGGCTACACCTTC. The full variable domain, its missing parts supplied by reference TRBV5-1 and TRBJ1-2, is KAGVTQTPRYLIKTRGQQVTLSCSPISGHRSVSWYQQTPGQGLQFLFEYFSETQRNKGNFPGRFSGRQFSNSRSEMNVSTLELGDSALYLCASSSAANYGYTFGSGTRLTVV.

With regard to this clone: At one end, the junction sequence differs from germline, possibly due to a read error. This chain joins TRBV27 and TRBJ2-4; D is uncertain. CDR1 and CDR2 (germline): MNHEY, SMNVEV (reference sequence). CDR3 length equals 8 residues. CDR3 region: CASRIPHF. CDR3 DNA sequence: TGTGCCAGCAGGATTCCGCACTTC.

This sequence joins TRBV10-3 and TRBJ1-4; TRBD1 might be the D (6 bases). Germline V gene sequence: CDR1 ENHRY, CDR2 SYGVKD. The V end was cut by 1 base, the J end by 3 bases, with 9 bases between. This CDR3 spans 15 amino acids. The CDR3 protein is CAISELGAPNEKLFF. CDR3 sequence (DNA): TGTGCCATCAGTGAGTTGGGGGCGCCTAATGAAAAACTGTTTTTT.

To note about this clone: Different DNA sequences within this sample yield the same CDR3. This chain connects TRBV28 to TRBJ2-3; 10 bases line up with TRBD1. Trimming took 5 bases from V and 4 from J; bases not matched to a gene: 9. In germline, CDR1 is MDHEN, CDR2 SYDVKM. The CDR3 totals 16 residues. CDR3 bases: TGTGCCAGCAGTACTCCGGGACAGGGGTTCTCAGATACGCAGTATTTT. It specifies CASSTPGQGFSDTQYF.

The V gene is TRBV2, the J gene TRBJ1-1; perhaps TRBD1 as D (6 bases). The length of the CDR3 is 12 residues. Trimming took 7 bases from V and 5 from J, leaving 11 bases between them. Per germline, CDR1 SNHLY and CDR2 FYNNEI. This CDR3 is CASIQGKTEAFF. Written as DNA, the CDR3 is TGTGCCAGCATCCAGGGGAAGACTGAAGCTTTCTTT.

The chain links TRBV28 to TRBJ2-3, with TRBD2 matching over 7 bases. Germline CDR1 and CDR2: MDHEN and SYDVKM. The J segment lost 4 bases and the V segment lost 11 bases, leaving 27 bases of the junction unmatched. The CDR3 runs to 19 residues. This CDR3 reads CALQKRVAGEWGLADTQYF. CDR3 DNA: TGTGCCCTCCAAAAAAGGGTGGCGGGAGAATGGGGTCTGGCAGATACGCAGTATTTT.

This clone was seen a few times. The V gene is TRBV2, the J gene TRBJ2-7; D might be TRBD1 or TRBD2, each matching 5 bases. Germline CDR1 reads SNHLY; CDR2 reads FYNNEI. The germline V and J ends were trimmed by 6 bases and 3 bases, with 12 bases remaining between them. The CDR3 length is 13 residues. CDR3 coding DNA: TGTGCCAGCAGGGGGGTCCGGGTCTACGAGCAGTACTTC. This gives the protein CASRGVRVYEQYF.

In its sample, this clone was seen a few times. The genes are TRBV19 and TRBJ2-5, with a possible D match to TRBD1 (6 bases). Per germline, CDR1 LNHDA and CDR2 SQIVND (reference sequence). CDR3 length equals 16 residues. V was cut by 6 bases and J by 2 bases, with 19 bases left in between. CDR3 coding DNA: TGTGCCAGTAGACCTCAGGGGCGGGTCGGTCAAGAGACCCAGTACTTC. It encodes CASRPQGRVGQETQYF.

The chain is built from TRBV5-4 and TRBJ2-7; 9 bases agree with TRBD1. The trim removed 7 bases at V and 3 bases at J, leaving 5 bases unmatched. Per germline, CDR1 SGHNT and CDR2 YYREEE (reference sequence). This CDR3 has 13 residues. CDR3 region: CASSTGGRYEQYF. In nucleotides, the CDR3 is TGTGCCAGCTCGACAGGGGGTCGCTACGAGCAGTACTTC. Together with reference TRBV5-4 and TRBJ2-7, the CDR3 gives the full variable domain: ETGVTQSPTHLIKTRGQQVTLRCSSQSGHNTVSWYQQALGQGPQFIFQYYREEENGRGNFPPRFSGLQFPNYSSELNVNALELDDSALYLCASSTGGRYEQYFGPGTRLTVT.

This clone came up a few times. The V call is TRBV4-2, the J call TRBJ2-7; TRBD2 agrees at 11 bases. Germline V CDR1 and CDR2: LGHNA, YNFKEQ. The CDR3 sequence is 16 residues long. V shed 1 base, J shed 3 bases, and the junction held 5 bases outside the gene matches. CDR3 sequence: CASSQVIGTSGYEQYF. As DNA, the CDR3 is TGTGCCAGCAGCCAAGTAATAGGGACTAGCGGCTACGAGCAGTACTTC.

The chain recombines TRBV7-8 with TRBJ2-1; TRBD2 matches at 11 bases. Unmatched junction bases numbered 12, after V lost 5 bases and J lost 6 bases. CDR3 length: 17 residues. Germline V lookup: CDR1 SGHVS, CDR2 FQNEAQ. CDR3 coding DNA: TGTGCCAGCAGCCCGGACACCGGACTAGCGGGCGTCAATGAGCAGTTCTTC. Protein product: CASSPDTGLAGVNEQFF.

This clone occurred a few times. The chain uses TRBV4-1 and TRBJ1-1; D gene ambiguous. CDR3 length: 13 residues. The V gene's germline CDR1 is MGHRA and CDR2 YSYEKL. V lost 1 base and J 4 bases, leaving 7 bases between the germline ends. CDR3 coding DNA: TGCGCCAGCAGCCAAGGGCGGAGCACTGAAGCTTTCTTT. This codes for CASSQGRSTEAFF.

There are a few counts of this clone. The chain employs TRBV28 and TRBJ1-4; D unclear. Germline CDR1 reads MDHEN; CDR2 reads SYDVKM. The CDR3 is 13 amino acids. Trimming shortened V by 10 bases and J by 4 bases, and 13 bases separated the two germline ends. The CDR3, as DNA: TGTGCCACCACCCAGGCGGTTAATGAAAAACTGTTTTTT. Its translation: CATTQAVNEKLFF.

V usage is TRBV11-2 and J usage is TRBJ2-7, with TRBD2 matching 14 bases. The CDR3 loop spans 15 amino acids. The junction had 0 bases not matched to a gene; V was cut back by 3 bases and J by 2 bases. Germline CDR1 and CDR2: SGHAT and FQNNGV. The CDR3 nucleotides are TGTGCCAGCAGCTTGGGACTAGCGGGGGCCTACGAGCAGTACTTC. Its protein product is CASSLGLAGAYEQYF.

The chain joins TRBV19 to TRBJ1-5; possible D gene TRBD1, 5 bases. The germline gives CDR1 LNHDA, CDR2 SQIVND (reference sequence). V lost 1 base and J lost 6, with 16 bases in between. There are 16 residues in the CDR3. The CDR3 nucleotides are TGTGCCAGTAGTATAGGAAGGGGTTCCGGATTTCAGCCCCAGCATTTT. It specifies CASSIGRGSGFQPQHF. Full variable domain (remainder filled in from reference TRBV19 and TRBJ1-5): DGGITQSPKYLFRKEGQNVTLSCEQNLNHDAMYWYRQDPGQGLRLIYYSQIVNDFQKGDIAEGYSVSREKKESFPLTVTSAQKNPTAFYLCASSIGRGSGFQPQHFGDGTRLSIL.